A single sample is the source of the 8 T cell receptor beta chains below, sequenced in a study of shared clonotypes between healthy human individuals. Clones were sequenced by immunoSEQ multiplex PCR, and TCRdb holds only the in-frame ones, with some missing. The sample holds over 800,000 clones; around 93% are singletons and the top ten take about 24%. Cells designated naive CD8 were CD45RO-negative and were positively selected for CCR7, with terminally differentiated effector memory CD45RA+ cells excluded. Input material: naive CD8+ T cells sorted from blood. The receptors derive from a man aged 25-45 years in good health.

To note about this clone: Other DNA variants within this sample encode the same CDR3. The V gene is TRBV7-9, the J gene TRBJ2-6; D not resolved. The CDR3 loop spans 16 amino acids. V lost 0 bases to trimming and J lost 0 bases, with 6 bases between them. Germline values: CDR1 SEHNR, CDR2 FQNEAQ (reference sequence). CDR3 loop: CASSLARNSGANVLTF. The CDR3 region has the DNA TGTGCCAGCAGCTTAGCGCGGAACTCTGGGGCCAACGTCCTGACTTTC.

This sequence joins TRBV27 and TRBJ2-1, with TRBD2 identical over 11 bases. This CDR3 region has 15 residues. Germline V lookup: CDR1 MNHEY, CDR2 SMNVEV (reference sequence). J lost 2 bases, V lost 7 bases, and 4 bases had no gene match. The CDR3 region has the DNA TGTGCCAGCATTGGTAGCGGGAGGGCCTACAATGAGCAGTTCTTC. Protein product: CASIGSGRAYNEQFF.

About this clone: This CDR3 is also generated by other DNA sequences in the sample. J is TRBJ1-1 and V is TRBV13, with D uncertain. Germline V gives CDR1 PRHDT, CDR2 FYEKMQ (reference sequence). With 2 bases removed from V and 5 bases from J, the gap between germline ends came to 6 bases. This CDR3 spans 12 amino acids. The CDR3 DNA reads as TGTGCCAGCAGCTTACCGGGGACTGAAGCTTTCTTT. It encodes CASSLPGTEAFF.

The chain carries TRBV5-1 and TRBJ2-7; 8 nucleotides agree with TRBD2. V shed 4 bases and J 1 base; nucleotides not matched to a gene: 7. Per the germline V gene, CDR1 is SGHRS and CDR2 is YFSETQ. There are 15 residues in the CDR3. This CDR3 reads CASSQSIAGSYEQYF. The CDR3 coding sequence is TGCGCCAGCAGCCAATCGATAGCGGGATCCTACGAGCAGTACTTC.

The chain recombines TRBV5-1 with TRBJ2-7; 9 bases fit TRBD1. Trimming cost V 4 bases and J 3 bases; bases outside gene matches: 8. Germline lookup yields CDR1 SGHRS and CDR2 YFSETQ. The CDR3 contains 15 residues. The CDR3 is CASSETGTGLYEQYF. In DNA form, the CDR3 reads TGCGCCAGCAGCGAAACCGGGACAGGGCTCTACGAGCAGTACTTC.

The V call is TRBV4-3, the J call TRBJ2-2; 7 bases align to TRBD2. Trimming took 1 base from V and 4 from J; bases not matched to a gene: 3. The CDR3 contains 15 residues. Germline values: CDR1 LGHNA, CDR2 YSLEER. The CDR3 is CASSQVGGSTGELFF. CDR3 nucleotides: TGCGCCAGCAGCCAAGTGGGCGGGAGCACCGGGGAGCTGTTTTTT.

The V call is TRBV29-1, the J call TRBJ1-2, with a tentative D call TRBD1 (5 bases). Looked up from germline, CDR1 is SQVTM and CDR2 is ANQGSEA. The CDR3 is 13 residues long. V was clipped by 3 bases and J by 3 bases, with 11 bases between them. The CDR3 sequence: CSVEGPEDYGYTF. CDR3 coding DNA: TGCAGCGTTGAGGGGCCGGAAGACTATGGCTACACCTTC.

J is TRBJ1-1 and V is TRBV5-1; 10 bases are a match to TRBD1. Per the germline V gene, CDR1 is SGHRS and CDR2 is YFSETQ. CDR3 length: 18 residues. V lost 2 bases, J lost 6 bases, and 16 bases stayed unmatched. In DNA, the CDR3 is TGCGCCAGCAGCTTCGTGGTGGGACAGGGGCCCGATCCTCCTGAAGCTTTCTTT. Protein sequence: CASSFVVGQGPDPPEAFF.